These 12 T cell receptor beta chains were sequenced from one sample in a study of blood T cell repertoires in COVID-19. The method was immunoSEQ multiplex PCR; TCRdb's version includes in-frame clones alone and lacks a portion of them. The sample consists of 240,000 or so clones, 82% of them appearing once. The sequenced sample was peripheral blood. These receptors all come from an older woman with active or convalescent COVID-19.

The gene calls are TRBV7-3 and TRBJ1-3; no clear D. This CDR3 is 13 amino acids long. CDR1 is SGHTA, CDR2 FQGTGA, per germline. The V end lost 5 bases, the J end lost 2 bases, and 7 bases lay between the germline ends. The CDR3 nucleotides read TGTGCCAGCAGCCTCGCGGCTGGAAACACCATATATTTT. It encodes CASSLAAGNTIYF.

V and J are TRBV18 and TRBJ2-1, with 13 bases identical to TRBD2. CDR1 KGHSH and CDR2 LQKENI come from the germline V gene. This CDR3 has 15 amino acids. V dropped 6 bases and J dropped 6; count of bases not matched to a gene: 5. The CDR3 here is CASSLTSGGSNEQFF. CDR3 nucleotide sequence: TGTGCCAGCTCTCTGACTAGCGGGGGGTCCAATGAGCAGTTCTTC.

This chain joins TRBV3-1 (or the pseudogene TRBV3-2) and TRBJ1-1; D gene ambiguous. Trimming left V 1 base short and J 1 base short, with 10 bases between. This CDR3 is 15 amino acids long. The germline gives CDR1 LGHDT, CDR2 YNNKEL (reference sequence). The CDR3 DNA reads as TGTGCCAGCAGCCAAGGTGCAGTTTGGAACACTGAAGCTTTCTTT. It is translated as CASSQGAVWNTEAFF.

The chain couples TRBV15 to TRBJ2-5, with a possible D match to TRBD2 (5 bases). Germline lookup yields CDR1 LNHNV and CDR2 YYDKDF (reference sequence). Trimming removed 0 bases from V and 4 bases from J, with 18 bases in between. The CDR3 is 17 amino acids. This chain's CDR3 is CATSREGIGFSGETQYF. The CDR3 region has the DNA TGTGCCACCAGCAGAGAAGGGATAGGGTTCAGCGGAGAGACCCAGTACTTC.

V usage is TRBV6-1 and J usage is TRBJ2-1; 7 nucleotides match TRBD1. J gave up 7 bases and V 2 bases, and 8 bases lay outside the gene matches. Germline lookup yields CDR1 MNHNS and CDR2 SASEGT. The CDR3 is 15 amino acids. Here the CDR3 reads CASSESPDRVNEQFF. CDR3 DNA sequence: TGTGCCAGCAGTGAAAGCCCAGACAGGGTAAATGAGCAGTTCTTC.

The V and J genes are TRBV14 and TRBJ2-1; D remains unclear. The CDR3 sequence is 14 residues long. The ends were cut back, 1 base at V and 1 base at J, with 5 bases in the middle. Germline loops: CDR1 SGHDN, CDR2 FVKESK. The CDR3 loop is CASSQGQSYNEQFF. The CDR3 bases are TGTGCCAGCAGCCAAGGCCAGTCCTACAATGAGCAGTTCTTC. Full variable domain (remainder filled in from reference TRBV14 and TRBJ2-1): EAGVTQFPSHSVIEKGQTVTLRCDPISGHDNLYWYRRVMGKEIKFLLHFVKESKQDESGMPNNRFLAERTGGTYSTLKVQPAELEDSGVYFCASSQGQSYNEQFFGPGTRLTVL.

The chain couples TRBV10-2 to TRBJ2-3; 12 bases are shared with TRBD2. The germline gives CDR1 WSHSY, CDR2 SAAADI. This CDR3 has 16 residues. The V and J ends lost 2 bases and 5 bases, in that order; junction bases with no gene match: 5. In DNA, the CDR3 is TGCGCCAGCAGTGAGCCTAGCGGGGGGGCGGTAGATACGCAGTATTTT. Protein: CASSEPSGGAVDTQYF.

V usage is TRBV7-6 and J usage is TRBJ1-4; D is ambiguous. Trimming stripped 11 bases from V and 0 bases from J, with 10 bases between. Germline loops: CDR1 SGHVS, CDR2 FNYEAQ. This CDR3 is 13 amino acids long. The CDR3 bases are TGTGCCTCCGCCCCGGCAACTAATGAAAAACTGTTTTTT. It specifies CASAPATNEKLFF.

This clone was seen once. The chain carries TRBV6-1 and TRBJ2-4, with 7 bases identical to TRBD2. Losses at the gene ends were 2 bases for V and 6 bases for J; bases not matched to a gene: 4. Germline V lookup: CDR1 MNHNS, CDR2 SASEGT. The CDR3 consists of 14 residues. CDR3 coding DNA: TGTGCCAGCAGTGAAAGCGGGGTAAGAAACATTCAGTACTTC. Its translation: CASSESGVRNIQYF.

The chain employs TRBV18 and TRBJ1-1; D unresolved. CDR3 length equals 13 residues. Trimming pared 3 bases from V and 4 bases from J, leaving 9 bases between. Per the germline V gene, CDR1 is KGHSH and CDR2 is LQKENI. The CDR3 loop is CASSPMESTEAFF. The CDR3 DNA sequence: TGTGCCAGCTCACCCATGGAGAGCACTGAAGCTTTCTTT.

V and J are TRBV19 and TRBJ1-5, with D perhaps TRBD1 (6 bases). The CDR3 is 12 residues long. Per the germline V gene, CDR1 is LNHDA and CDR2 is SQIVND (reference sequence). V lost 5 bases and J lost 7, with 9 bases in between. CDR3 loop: CASSSQGQPQHF. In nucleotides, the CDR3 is TGTGCCAGTAGTTCACAGGGCCAGCCCCAGCATTTT. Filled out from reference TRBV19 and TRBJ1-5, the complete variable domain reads DGGITQSPKYLFRKEGQNVTLSCEQNLNHDAMYWYRQDPGQGLRLIYYSQIVNDFQKGDIAEGYSVSREKKESFPLTVTSAQKNPTAFYLCASSSQGQPQHFGDGTRLSIL.

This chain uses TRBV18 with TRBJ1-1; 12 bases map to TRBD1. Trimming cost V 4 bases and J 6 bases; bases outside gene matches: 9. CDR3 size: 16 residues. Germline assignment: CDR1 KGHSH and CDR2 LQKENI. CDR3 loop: CASSLGQGALGAEAFF. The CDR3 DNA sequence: TGTGCCAGCTCACTGGGACAGGGGGCCTTAGGGGCTGAAGCTTTCTTT.